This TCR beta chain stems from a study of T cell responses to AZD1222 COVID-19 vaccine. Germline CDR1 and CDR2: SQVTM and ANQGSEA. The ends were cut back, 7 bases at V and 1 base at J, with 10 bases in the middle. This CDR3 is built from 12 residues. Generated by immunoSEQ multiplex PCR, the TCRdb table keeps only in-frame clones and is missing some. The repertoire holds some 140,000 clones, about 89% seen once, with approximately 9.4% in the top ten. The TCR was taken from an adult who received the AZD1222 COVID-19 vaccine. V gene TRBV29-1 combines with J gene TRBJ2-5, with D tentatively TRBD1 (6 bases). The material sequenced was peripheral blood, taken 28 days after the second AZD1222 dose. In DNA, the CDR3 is TGCAGCGCTGCGACAGGCCAAGAGACCCAGTACTTC. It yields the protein CSAATGQETQYF.